The 21 T cell receptor beta chains in this list originate from one sample, sequenced in a study of CD8+ T cells in alopecia areata. cDNA prepared by RNA extraction and subsequent reverse transcription served as the template for sequencing. TCRdb keeps only in-frame clones here, not all; method: immunoSEQ multiplex PCR. The data show approximately 150,000 clones, 58% seen once. The treatment: oral pan-JAK inhibitor, 5-10 mg twice daily. Here the sequenced sample was CD4+ T cells sorted from blood, taken at approximately week 56, from a patient treated with tofacitinib. The receptors come from a human donor with alopecia areata.

The chain is built from TRBV25-1 and TRBJ2-7, with a weak D call TRBD1 (6 bases). The CDR3 extends over 15 amino acids. The V gene lost 4 bases and the J gene lost 3 bases, with 16 bases spanning the gap. Germline-derived CDR1 and CDR2 are MGHDK and SYGVNS. CDR3: CASSARGQLDYEQYF. CDR3 nucleotides: TGTGCCAGCAGTGCGCGAGGACAGCTCGACTACGAGCAGTACTTC.

V is TRBV5-1 and J is TRBJ2-7; 8 nucleotides line up with TRBD2. This CDR3 is built from 13 residues. The V gene end was trimmed by 2 bases and the J gene end by 4 bases; junction bases not matched to a gene: 2. Germline V CDR1 and CDR2: SGHRS, YFSETQ. The chain's CDR3 is CASSLPSGYEQYF. The CDR3 DNA is TGCGCCAGCAGCTTACCTAGCGGGTACGAGCAGTACTTC.

CDR3 DNA: TGTGCCAGTAGTATCCCGGACAGGGCGTCCTTTTACAATGAGCAGTTCTTC. The encoded protein is CASSIPDRASFYNEQFF. The J gene is TRBJ2-1, the V gene TRBV19, with TRBD1 identical over 8 bases. The CDR3 sequence is 17 residues long. J lost 4 bases, V lost 3 bases, and 11 bases had no gene match. Per germline, CDR1 LNHDA and CDR2 SQIVND (reference sequence).

The genes are TRBV6-6 and TRBJ1-2, with 7 bases fitting TRBD1. This CDR3 region has 11 residues. Germline V gene sequence: CDR1 MNHNY, CDR2 SVGAGI (reference sequence). The junction had 5 bases not matched to a gene; V was cut back by 8 bases and J by 8 bases. The CDR3 loop is CASRLGQGYTF. The CDR3 DNA reads TGTGCCAGCCGCCTGGGACAGGGCTACACCTTC.

The chain employs TRBV29-1 and TRBJ2-3, with no clear D. The ends were cut back, 4 bases at V and 0 bases at J, with 14 bases in the middle. CDR1 and CDR2 from the germline V gene are SQVTM and ANQGSEA. This CDR3 spans 15 amino acids. Written as DNA, the CDR3 is TGCAGCGTTGGTTCGGGCAGCCTAAGCACAGATACGCAGTATTTT. Translated, it gives CSVGSGSLSTDTQYF.

The J gene is TRBJ1-1, the V gene TRBV7-2, with 7 bases that match TRBD1. Germline CDR1 SGHTA, CDR2 FQGNSA. V gave up 5 bases and J gave up 6 bases; unmatched junction bases: 15. The CDR3 sequence is 16 residues long. CDR3 bases: TGTGCCAGCAGCCCTCAGGGGGGCTGGGCTGTTTCTGAAGCTTTCTTT. This sequence encodes CASSPQGGWAVSEAFF.

Ten or more counts support this clone. The chain is built from TRBV4-1 and TRBJ2-7, with D uncertain. Trimming stripped 4 bases from V and 0 bases from J, with 16 bases between. Germline V gene sequence: CDR1 MGHRA, CDR2 YSYEKL. The CDR3 spans 16 residues. The CDR3 loop is CASSLARTVNSYEQYF. The CDR3 coding sequence is TGCGCCAGCAGCCTCGCCCGGACGGTGAACTCCTACGAGCAGTACTTC.

The rearrangement links TRBV6-1 to TRBJ1-5; D is unclear. The CDR3 length is 14 residues. V was trimmed by 1 base and J by 7 bases, leaving 11 bases between them. Germline V lookup: CDR1 MNHNS, CDR2 SASEGT. As DNA, the CDR3 is TGTGCCAGCAGTGAAGGGGGAGGGAACCAGCCCCAGCATTTT. Translated, it gives CASSEGGGNQPQHF.

This clone is classed as medium-sized (0.01 to 0.1%). The V call is TRBV5-8, the J call TRBJ2-1, with TRBD2 identical over 9 bases. Germline CDR1 reads SGHTS; CDR2 reads YDEGEE. This CDR3 spans 16 amino acids. V shed 3 bases and J 6 bases; nucleotides not matched to a gene: 10. CDR3 in amino acids: CASSWRGSGGINEQFF. As DNA, the CDR3 is TGTGCCAGCAGCTGGCGAGGAAGCGGGGGGATCAATGAGCAGTTCTTC.

The chain joins TRBV5-1 to TRBJ2-3; 7 bases align to TRBD2. With V trimmed by 3 bases and J by 2 bases, 3 bases remained unmatched. The CDR3 spans 14 residues. CDR1 is SGHRS and CDR2 is YFSETQ in the germline V gene. CDR3 DNA sequence: TGCGCCAGCAGCTCGGGGGGATTCACAGATACGCAGTATTTT. This codes for CASSSGGFTDTQYF.

The genes are TRBV2 and TRBJ2-7; perhaps TRBD2 as D (5 bases). Germline V gives CDR1 SNHLY, CDR2 FYNNEI. V lost 6 bases and J 1 base, leaving 16 bases between the germline ends. CDR3 size: 15 residues. The CDR3 sequence is CASRTQPGISYEQYF. The CDR3 DNA follows: TGTGCCAGCAGGACCCAACCCGGGATTTCCTACGAGCAGTACTTC.

The CDR3 DNA follows: TGTGCCTGGAGTGTAGACGGGGGCGGCTACTATGGCTACACCTTC. Translated: CAWSVDGGGYYGYTF. The chain uses TRBV30 and TRBJ1-2, with D perhaps matching TRBD1 (6 bases). V lost 0 bases and J 3 bases, leaving 14 bases between the germline ends. CDR1 and CDR2 from the germline V gene are GTSNPN and SVGIG (reference sequence). The CDR3 contains 15 residues. Variable domain in full (rest from reference TRBV30 and TRBJ1-2): SQTIHQWPATLVQPVGSPLSLECTVEGTSNPNLYWYRQAAGRGLQLLFYSVGIGQISSEVPQNLSASRPQDRQFILSSKKLLLSDSGFYLCAWSVDGGGYYGYTFGSGTRLTVV.

The CDR3 DNA reads TGTGCCAGCTCACCCCCGCCCAGCTCGTTGGACAATGAGCAGTTCTTC. Its protein product is CASSPPPSSLDNEQFF. The chain recombines TRBV18 with TRBJ2-1; D is uncertain. CDR3 length: 16 amino acids. Germline V gene lookup returns CDR1 KGHSH and CDR2 LQKENI. V was cut by 3 bases and J by 5 bases, with 17 bases left in between.

The table lists this clone with a few counts. The V call is TRBV5-1, the J call TRBJ2-1; 13 bases are a match to TRBD2. Germline loops: CDR1 SGHRS, CDR2 YFSETQ. Trimming at V came to 3 bases and at J to 6 bases, leaving 3 bases not matched to a gene. The CDR3 spans 15 residues. CDR3 region: CASSWTSGGVNEQFF. For the CDR3, the DNA is TGCGCCAGCAGCTGGACTAGCGGGGGAGTCAATGAGCAGTTCTTC.

The chain carries TRBV30 and TRBJ2-3, with D perhaps TRBD1 or TRBD2 (5 bases each). The V gene's germline CDR1 is GTSNPN and CDR2 SVGIG (reference sequence). This CDR3 contains 11 residues. The V end lost 3 bases, the J end lost 7 bases, and 8 bases lay between the germline ends. CDR3 DNA sequence: TGTGCCTGGAGGGGGGTGCATACGCAGTATTTT. Its translation is CAWRGVHTQYF. Full variable domain (remainder filled in from reference TRBV30 and TRBJ2-3): SQTIHQWPATLVQPVGSPLSLECTVEGTSNPNLYWYRQAAGRGLQLLFYSVGIGQISSEVPQNLSASRPQDRQFILSSKKLLLSDSGFYLCAWRGVHTQYFGPGTRLTVL.

The V call is TRBV2, the J call TRBJ1-1; 7 positions match TRBD1. Germline trimming cut 4 bases from V and 1 base from J; bases unmatched to any gene: 9. CDR1 is SNHLY, CDR2 FYNNEI, per germline. The CDR3 loop spans 16 amino acids. Here the CDR3 DNA reads TGTGCCAGCAGTGGATATGACAGGGCGGGGAACACTGAAGCTTTCTTT. It is translated as CASSGYDRAGNTEAFF.

The J gene is TRBJ2-5, the V gene TRBV19, with TRBD1 identical over 9 bases. The CDR3 has 15 residues. The junction had 7 bases not matched to a gene; V was cut back by 4 bases and J by 4 bases. The V gene's germline CDR1 is LNHDA and CDR2 SQIVND (reference sequence). The CDR3 is CASSTGTGKGETQYF. DNA for the CDR3: TGTGCCAGTAGTACGGGGACAGGGAAGGGAGAGACCCAGTACTTC.

This clone appeared a few times. V gene TRBV6-5 combines with J gene TRBJ1-5; D is possibly TRBD1 (6 bases). In germline, CDR1 is MNHEY, CDR2 SVGAGI. This CDR3 has 14 residues. V lost 6 bases and J lost 9, with 18 bases in between. Here the CDR3 DNA reads TGTGCCAGCAGAGACTCACAGGGCCCTTGGCCCCAGCATTTT. It is translated as CASRDSQGPWPQHF.

V is TRBV18 and J is TRBJ2-5, with a tentative D call TRBD1 (7 bases). Per germline, CDR1 KGHSH and CDR2 LQKENI. This CDR3 comprises 18 residues. V lost 3 bases to trimming and J lost 4 bases, with 24 bases between them. Here the CDR3 DNA reads TGTGCCAGCTCACCTACCGGACCGCGGACAGGCGGGGCAGAGACCCAGTACTTC. This sequence encodes CASSPTGPRTGGAETQYF.

This clone occurred a few times. The chain joins TRBV29-1 to TRBJ2-3; D might be TRBD2 (6 bases). In germline, CDR1 is SQVTM, CDR2 ANQGSEA. The CDR3 covers 15 residues. The germline V and J ends were trimmed by 0 bases and 5 bases, with 15 bases remaining between them. The DNA for the CDR3 is TGCAGCGTTGAAGAAAGCCTAGCCGGGAGAGATACGCAGTATTTT. Protein product: CSVEESLAGRDTQYF.

The sample holds a few counts of this clone. This rearrangement joins TRBV7-9 to TRBJ2-3; D not certain. Germline V gene data show CDR1 as SEHNR and CDR2 as FQNEAQ (reference sequence). V was pared by 6 bases and J by 1 base, with 11 bases between. The CDR3 spans 14 residues. CDR3 in DNA: TGTGCCAGCAGTACACATACCCGCACAGATACGCAGTATTTT. This translates into CASSTHTRTDTQYF.